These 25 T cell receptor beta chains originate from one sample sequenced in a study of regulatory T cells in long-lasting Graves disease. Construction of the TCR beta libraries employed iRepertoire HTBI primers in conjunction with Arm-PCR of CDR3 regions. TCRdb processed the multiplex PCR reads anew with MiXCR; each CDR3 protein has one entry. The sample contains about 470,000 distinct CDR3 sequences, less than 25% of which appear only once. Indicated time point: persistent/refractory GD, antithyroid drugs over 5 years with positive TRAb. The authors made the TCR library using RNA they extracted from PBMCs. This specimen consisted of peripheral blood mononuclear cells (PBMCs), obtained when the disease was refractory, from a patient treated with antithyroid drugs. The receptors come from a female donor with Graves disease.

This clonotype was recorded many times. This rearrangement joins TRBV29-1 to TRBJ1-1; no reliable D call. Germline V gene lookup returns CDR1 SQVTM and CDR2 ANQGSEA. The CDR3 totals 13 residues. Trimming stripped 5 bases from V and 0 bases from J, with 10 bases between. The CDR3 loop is CSVQELMNTEAFF. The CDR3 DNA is TGCAGCGTTCAGGAGTTGATGAACACTGAAGCTTTCTTT.

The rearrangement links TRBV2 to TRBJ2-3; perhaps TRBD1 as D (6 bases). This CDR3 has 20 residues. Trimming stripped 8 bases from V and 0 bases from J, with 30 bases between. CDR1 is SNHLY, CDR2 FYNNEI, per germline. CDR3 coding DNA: TGTGCCAGCGGGTTTCATATATTTGAGACAGGACCTTCTAGCACAGATACGCAGTATTTT. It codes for CASGFHIFETGPSSTDTQYF. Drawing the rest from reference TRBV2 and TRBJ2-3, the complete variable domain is EPEVTQTPSHQVTQMGQEVILRCVPISNHLYFYWYRQILGQKVEFLVSFYNNEISEKSEIFDDQFSVERPDGSNFTLKIRSTKLEDSAMYFCASGFHIFETGPSSTDTQYFGPGTRLTVL.

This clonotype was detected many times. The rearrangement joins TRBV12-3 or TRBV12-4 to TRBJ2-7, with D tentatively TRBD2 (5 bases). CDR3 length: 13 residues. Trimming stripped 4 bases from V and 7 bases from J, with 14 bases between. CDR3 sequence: CASSWTSIMEQYF. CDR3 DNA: TGTGCCAGCAGTTGGACTTCTATTATGGAGCAGTACTTC.

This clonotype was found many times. CDR3 coding DNA: TGCAGTGTTCCAGCCTACGGCGGGAGTGAGACCCAGTACTTC. Protein product: CSVPAYGGSETQYF. The V gene is TRBV20-1, the J gene TRBJ2-5; 7 bases agree with TRBD2. Trimming removed 7 bases from V and 5 bases from J; junction bases left unmatched: 13. CDR1 is DFQATT, CDR2 SNEGSKA, per germline (reference sequence). The CDR3 length is 14 residues.

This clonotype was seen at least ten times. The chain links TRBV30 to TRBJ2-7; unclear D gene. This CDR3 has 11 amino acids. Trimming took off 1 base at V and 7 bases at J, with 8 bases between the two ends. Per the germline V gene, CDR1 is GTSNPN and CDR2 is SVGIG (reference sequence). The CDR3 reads CAWSESGEQYF. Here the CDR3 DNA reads TGTGCCTGGAGTGAGAGTGGGGAGCAGTACTTC.

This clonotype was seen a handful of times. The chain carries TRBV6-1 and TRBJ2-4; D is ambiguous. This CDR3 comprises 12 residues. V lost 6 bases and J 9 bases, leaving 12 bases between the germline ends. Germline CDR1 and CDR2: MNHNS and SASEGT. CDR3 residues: CASSSSSPIQYF. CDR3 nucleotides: TGTGCCAGCAGCAGTAGTAGTCCCATTCAGTACTTC.

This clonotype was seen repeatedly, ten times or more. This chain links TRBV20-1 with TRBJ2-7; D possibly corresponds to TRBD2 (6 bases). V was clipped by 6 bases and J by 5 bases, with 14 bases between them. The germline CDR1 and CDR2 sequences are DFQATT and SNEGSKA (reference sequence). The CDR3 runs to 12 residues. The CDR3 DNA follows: TGCAGTGCCTCGCCGGGGGTGAACGAGCAGTACTTC. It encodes CSASPGVNEQYF.

The CDR3 is CASSPQTDTQYF. The CDR3 nucleotides read TGTGCCAGCTCACCACAAACAGATACGCAGTATTTT. The rearrangement joins TRBV18 to TRBJ2-3, with D unresolved. V lost 1 base to trimming and J lost 3 bases, with 2 bases between them. CDR1 and CDR2 (germline): KGHSH, LQKENI. The CDR3 length is 12 residues.

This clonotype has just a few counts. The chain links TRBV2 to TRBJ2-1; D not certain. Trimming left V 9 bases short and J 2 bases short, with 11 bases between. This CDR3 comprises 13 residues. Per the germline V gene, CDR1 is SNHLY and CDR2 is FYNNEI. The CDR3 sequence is CASTPWPYNEQFF. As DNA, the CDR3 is TGTGCCAGTACACCCTGGCCCTACAATGAGCAGTTCTTC.

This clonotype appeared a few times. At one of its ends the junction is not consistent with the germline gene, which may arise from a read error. This CDR3 reads CASGGTATSSGWDF. In nucleotides, the CDR3 is TGTGCCAGTGGGGGGACGGCTACGAGCAGTGGGTGGGACTTC. V and J are TRBV7-9 and TRBJ2-7, with D perhaps TRBD2 (6 bases). The germline V gene has CDR1 SEHNR and CDR2 FQNEAQ (reference sequence). The CDR3 has 14 residues.

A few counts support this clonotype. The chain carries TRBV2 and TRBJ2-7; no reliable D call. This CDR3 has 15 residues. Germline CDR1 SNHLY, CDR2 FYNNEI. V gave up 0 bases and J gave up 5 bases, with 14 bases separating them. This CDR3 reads CASSEARGRGHEQYF. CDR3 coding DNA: TGTGCCAGCAGTGAAGCTCGAGGTAGAGGCCACGAGCAGTACTTC. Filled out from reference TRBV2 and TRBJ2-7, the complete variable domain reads EPEVTQTPSHQVTQMGQEVILRCVPISNHLYFYWYRQILGQKVEFLVSFYNNEISEKSEIFDDQFSVERPDGSNFTLKIRSTKLEDSAMYFCASSEARGRGHEQYFGPGTRLTVT.

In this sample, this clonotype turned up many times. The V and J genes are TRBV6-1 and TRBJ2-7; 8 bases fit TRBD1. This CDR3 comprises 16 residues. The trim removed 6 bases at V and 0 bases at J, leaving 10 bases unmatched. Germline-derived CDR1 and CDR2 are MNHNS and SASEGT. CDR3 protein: CASSPTGGYVSYEQYF. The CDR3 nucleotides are TGTGCCAGCAGCCCTACAGGGGGTTATGTCTCCTACGAGCAGTACTTC.

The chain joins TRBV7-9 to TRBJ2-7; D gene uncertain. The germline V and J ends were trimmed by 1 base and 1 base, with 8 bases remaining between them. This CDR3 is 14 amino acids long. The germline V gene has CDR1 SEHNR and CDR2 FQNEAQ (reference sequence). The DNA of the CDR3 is TGTGCCAGCAGCTTAGGGCTGAGATCCTACGAGCAGTACTTC. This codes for CASSLGLRSYEQYF. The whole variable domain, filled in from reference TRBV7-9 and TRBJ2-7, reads DTGVSQNPRHKITKRGQNVTFRCDPISEHNRLYWYRQTLGQGPEFLTYFQNEAQLEKSRLLSDRFSAERPKGSFSTLEIQRTEQGDSAMYLCASSLGLRSYEQYFGPGTRLTVT.

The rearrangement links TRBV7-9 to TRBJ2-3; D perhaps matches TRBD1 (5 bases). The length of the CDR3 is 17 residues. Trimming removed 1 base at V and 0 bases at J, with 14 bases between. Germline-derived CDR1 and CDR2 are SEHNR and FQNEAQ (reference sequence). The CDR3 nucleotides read TGTGCCAGCAGCTTAGTGTCGGGTGACAGCAGCACAGATACGCAGTATTTT. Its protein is CASSLVSGDSSTDTQYF.

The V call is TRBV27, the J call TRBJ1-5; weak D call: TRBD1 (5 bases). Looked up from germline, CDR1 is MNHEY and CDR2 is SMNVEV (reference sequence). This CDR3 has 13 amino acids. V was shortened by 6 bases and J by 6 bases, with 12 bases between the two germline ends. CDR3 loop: CASRRDYTQPQHF. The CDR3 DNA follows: TGTGCCAGCAGACGGGACTACACTCAGCCCCAGCATTTT.

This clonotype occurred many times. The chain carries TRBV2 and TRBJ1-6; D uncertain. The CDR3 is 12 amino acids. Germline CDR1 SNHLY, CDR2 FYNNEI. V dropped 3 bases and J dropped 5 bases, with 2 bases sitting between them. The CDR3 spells CASSDDNSPLHF. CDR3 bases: TGTGCCAGCAGTGATGATAATTCACCCCTCCACTTT.

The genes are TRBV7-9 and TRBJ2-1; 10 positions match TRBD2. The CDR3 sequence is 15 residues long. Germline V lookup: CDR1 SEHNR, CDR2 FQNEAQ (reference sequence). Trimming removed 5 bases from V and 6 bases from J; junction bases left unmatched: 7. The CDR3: CASSTPSGRGNEQFF. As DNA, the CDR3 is TGTGCCAGCAGCACCCCTAGCGGGAGAGGCAATGAGCAGTTCTTC.

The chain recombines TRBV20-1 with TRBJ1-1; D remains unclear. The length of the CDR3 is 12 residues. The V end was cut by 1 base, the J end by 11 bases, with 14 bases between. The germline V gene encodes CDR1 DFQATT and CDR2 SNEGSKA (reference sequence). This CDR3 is CSARGSGLQAFF. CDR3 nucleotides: TGCAGTGCTAGAGGATCTGGACTACAGGCTTTCTTT.

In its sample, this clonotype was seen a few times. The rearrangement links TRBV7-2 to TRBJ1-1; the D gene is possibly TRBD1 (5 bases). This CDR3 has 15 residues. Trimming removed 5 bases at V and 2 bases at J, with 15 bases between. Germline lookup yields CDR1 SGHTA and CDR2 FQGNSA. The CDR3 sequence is CASSPRAGQNTEAFF. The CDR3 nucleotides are TGTGCCAGCAGCCCCAGGGCGGGGCAAAACACTGAAGCTTTCTTT.

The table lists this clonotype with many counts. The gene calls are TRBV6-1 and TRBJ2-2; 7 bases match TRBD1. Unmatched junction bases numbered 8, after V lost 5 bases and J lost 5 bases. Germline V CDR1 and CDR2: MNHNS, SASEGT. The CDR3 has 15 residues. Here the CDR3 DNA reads TGTGCCAGCAGTACGACAGGGTATGAAACCGGGGAGCTGTTTTTT. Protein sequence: CASSTTGYETGELFF.

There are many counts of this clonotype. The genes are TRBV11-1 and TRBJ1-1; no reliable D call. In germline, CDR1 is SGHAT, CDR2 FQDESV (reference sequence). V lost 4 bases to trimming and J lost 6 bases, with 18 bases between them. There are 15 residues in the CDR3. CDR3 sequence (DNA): TGTGCCAGCAGCTCCCGTCTCCCGGGAAGGGCTGAAGCTTTCTTT. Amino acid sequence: CASSSRLPGRAEAFF. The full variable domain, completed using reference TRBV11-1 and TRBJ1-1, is EAEVAQSPRYKITEKSQAVAFWCDPISGHATLYWYRQILGQGPELLVQFQDESVVDDSQLPKDRFSAERLKGVDSTLKIQPAELGDSAMYLCASSSRLPGRAEAFFGQGTRLTVV.

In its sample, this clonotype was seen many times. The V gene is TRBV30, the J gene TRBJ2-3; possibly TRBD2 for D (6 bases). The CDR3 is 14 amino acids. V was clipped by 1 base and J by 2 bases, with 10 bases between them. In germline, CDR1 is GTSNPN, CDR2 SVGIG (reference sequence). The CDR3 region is CAWSATSNTDTQYF. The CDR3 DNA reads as TGTGCCTGGAGTGCCACTAGCAACACAGATACGCAGTATTTT.

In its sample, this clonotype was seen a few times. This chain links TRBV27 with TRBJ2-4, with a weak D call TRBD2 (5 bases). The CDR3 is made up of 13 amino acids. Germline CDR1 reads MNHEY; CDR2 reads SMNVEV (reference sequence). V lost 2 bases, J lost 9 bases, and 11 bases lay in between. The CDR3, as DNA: TGTGCCAGCAGTTTAGGCCCCGCGGGCATTCAGTACTTC. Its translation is CASSLGPAGIQYF.

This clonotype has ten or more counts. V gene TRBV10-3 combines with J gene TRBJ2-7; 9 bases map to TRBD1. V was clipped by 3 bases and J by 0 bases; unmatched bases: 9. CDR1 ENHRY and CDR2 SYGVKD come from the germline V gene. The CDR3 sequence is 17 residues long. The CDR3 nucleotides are TGTGCCATCAGTGAAGTACGTCCGGGACAGGGCTCCTACGAGCAGTACTTC. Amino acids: CAISEVRPGQGSYEQYF.

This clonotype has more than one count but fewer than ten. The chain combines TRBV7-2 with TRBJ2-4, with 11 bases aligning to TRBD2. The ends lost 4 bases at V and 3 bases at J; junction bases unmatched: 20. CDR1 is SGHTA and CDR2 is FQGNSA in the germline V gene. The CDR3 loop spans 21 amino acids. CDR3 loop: CASSSFRPSEGSGRVKNIQYF. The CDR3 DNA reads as TGTGCCAGCAGCTCATTTCGCCCCTCGGAGGGTAGCGGGAGGGTCAAAAACATTCAGTACTTC.